This TCR beta chain derives from a study of cytomegalovirus exposure and HLA in healthy donors. In the PCR, 60 Vbeta and 13 Jbeta primers were used. Produced via immunoSEQ multiplex PCR; TCRdb's table is partial and in-frame only. In the table there are around 100,000 clones, more than 75% of which are singletons. The CDR3 totals 14 residues. The V and J ends lost 6 bases and 1 base respectively, with 12 bases between them. Germline loops: CDR1 SNHLY, CDR2 FYNNEI. The chain uses TRBV2 and TRBJ1-1, with D maybe TRBD1 (6 bases). The receptor was derived from a young woman in good health and CMV-seropositive. The specimen was PBMCs. The CDR3 is CASSPGQPNTEAFF. In nucleotides, the CDR3 is TGTGCCAGCAGCCCTGGACAGCCGAACACTGAAGCTTTCTTT.